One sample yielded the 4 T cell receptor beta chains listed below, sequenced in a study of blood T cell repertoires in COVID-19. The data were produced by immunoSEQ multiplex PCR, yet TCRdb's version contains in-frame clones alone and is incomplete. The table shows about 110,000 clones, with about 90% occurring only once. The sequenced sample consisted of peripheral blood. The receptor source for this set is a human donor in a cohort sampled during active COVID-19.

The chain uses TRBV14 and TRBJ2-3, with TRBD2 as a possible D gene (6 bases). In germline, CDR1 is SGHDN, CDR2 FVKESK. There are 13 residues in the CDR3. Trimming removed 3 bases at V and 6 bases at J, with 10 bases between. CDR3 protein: CASSQGTPDTQYF. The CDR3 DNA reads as TGTGCCAGCAGCCAGGGGACTCCCGATACGCAGTATTTT.

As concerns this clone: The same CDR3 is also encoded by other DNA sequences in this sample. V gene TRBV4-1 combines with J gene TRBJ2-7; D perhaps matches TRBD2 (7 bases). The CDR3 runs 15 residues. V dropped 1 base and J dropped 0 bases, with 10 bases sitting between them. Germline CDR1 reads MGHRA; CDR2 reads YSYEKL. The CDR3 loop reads CASSQGGGFSYEQYF. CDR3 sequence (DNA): TGCGCCAGCAGCCAAGGCGGGGGCTTCTCCTACGAGCAGTACTTC.

CDR3 loop: CASSLAGSWGQGDEQFF. In DNA, the CDR3 is TGTGCCAGCAGCTTGGCCGGATCATGGGGACAGGGCGATGAGCAGTTCTTC. V is TRBV5-8 and J is TRBJ2-1; 9 bases line up with TRBD1. The CDR3 extends over 17 amino acids. J gave up 8 bases and V 0 bases, and 12 bases lay outside the gene matches. Germline V gives CDR1 SGHTS, CDR2 YDEGEE.

CDR3 DNA: TGTGCCATCCTAGCGGACAGGGAGCGGTACGAGCAGTACTTC. Protein: CAILADRERYEQYF. The J gene is TRBJ2-7, the V gene TRBV2; D is possibly TRBD1 (8 bases). V was trimmed by 10 bases and J by 4 bases, leaving 20 bases between them. Germline V gene sequence: CDR1 SNHLY, CDR2 FYNNEI. The CDR3 is 14 residues long.